This T cell receptor beta chain emerged from a study of T cells in localized non-small cell lung cancer. The study, taken as a whole, reports: There was an association of higher blood T cell density with longer overall survival. It was uninvolved adjacent lung that showed the highest T cell clonality, exceeding tumor. Heterogeneity remains possible because sequencing was limited to only one tumor region.

V lost 2 bases, J lost 2 bases, and 9 bases lay in between. The CDR3 has 14 amino acids. Looked up from germline, CDR1 is KGHSH and CDR2 is LQKENI. Only in-frame clones appear in the TCRdb table, and some are missing; sequencing was by immunoSEQ multiplex PCR. The sample lists 50,000 or so clones, about three quarters occurring once. Regarding this clone: Its specificity is not known.

The TCR comes from a woman aged 40 to 75 with stage II lung adenocarcinoma. The input for sequencing was PBMCs, taken before any cancer treatment. The chain is built from TRBV18 and TRBJ2-5; possibly TRBD1 for D (5 bases). CDR3 protein: CASSPKGLQETQYF. The CDR3 bases are TGTGCCAGCTCACCAAAGGGGCTTCAAGAGACCCAGTACTTC. The full variable domain, its missing parts supplied by reference TRBV18 and TRBJ2-5, is NAGVMQNPRHLVRRRGQEARLRCSPMKGHSHVYWYRQLPEEGLKFMVYLQKENIIDESGMPKERFSAEFPKEGPSILRIQQVVRGDSAAYFCASSPKGLQETQYFGPGTRLLVL.